Following are 20 T cell receptor beta chains from one sample sequenced in a study of T cell repertoires in cytomegalovirus infection. Via MiXCR, TCRdb re-called the reads, giving one row per CDR3 protein. The sample lists about 340,000 distinct CDR3 sequences, just under 30% occurring once. Which antigens these TCRs recognize remains unknown. This sample comprised cultured PBMCs, obtained from culture after CMV antigen stimulation. Source of these receptors: a human donor in good health (CMV status not recorded). Some clones in this sample may be carry-over from other donors' samples.

J is TRBJ1-1 and V is TRBV12-3 or TRBV12-4; 7 nucleotides line up with TRBD1. The V gene end was trimmed by 7 bases and the J gene end by 10 bases; junction bases not matched to a gene: 9. The CDR3 has 12 amino acids. The DNA of the CDR3 is TGTGCCAGCATTAGCGGGGGGACAGTAGCTTTCTTT. Protein sequence: CASISGGTVAFF.

The V and J genes are TRBV12-3 or TRBV12-4 and TRBJ2-7; TRBD1 matches at 9 bases. V trimming: 5 bases; J trimming: 6 bases; junction bases outside the gene matches: 11. The CDR3 covers 15 residues. CDR3 region: CASSPGQGENLEQYF. The CDR3 coding sequence is TGTGCCAGCAGTCCGGGACAGGGCGAGAATCTCGAGCAGTACTTC.

This clonotype was seen many times. The rearrangement uses TRBV11-2 and TRBJ2-1; 14 bases are shared with TRBD2. This CDR3 region has 15 residues. V lost 5 bases to trimming and J lost 9 bases; unmatched junction nucleotides: 6. The germline gives CDR1 SGHAT, CDR2 FQNNGV. The CDR3 bases are TGTGCCAGCAGCGGACTAGCGGGAGGACATGGTGAGCAGTTCTTC. Protein product: CASSGLAGGHGEQFF.

This clonotype was seen at least ten times. The chain carries TRBV29-1 and TRBJ2-1; 8 bases align to TRBD2. With 7 bases clipped from V and 7 bases from J, the junction kept 9 bases outside the gene matches. The CDR3 contains 13 residues. From germline, CDR1 is SQVTM and CDR2 ANQGSEA. CDR3 loop: CSAIVPGGNEQFF. In DNA form, the CDR3 reads TGCAGCGCCATAGTCCCGGGGGGGAATGAGCAGTTCTTC.

For this clonotype: A junction boundary mismatches the germline segment, possibly from a read error. This chain links TRBV2 with TRBJ2-7; TRBD1 matches 9 bases. The germline CDR1 and CDR2 sequences are SNHLY and FYNNEI. The CDR3 runs to 14 residues. The CDR3 spells CASSPKPGQGPRDF. CDR3 DNA sequence: TGTGCCAGCAGTCCCAAACCGGGACAGGGACCAAGGGACTTC.

This sequence joins TRBV20-1 and TRBJ2-3; D call uncertain. The CDR3 is 12 amino acids. V was shortened by 2 bases and J by 1 base, with 4 bases between the two germline ends. Germline values: CDR1 DFQATT, CDR2 SNEGSKA (reference sequence). CDR3 sequence (DNA): TGCAGTGCTAGAACGGGCACAGATACGCAGTATTTT. Its protein product is CSARTGTDTQYF.

There are many counts of this clonotype. The rearrangement links TRBV12-3 or TRBV12-4 to TRBJ1-5; the D gene is possibly TRBD1 (5 bases). Trimming removed 7 bases at V and 3 bases at J, with 16 bases between. The CDR3 runs to 15 residues. The CDR3 loop reads CASTPPGPINQPQHF. The CDR3 DNA sequence: TGTGCCAGCACCCCTCCGGGACCGATCAATCAGCCCCAGCATTTT.

This clonotype showed up many times. The chain is built from TRBV14 and TRBJ2-3, with TRBD2 as a possible D gene (6 bases). Per the germline V gene, CDR1 is SGHDN and CDR2 is FVKESK. The CDR3 spans 17 residues. The V and J ends lost 2 bases and 1 base respectively, with 16 bases between them. The CDR3 DNA follows: TGTGCCAGCAGCCAAACTGGGAGCGGGTACGGCACAGATACGCAGTATTTT. As protein: CASSQTGSGYGTDTQYF.

This clonotype was counted at least ten times. The chain joins TRBV6-1 to TRBJ1-1; D might be TRBD1 (6 bases). Trimming stripped 7 bases from V and 8 bases from J, with 17 bases between. The length of the CDR3 is 13 residues. Germline V CDR1 and CDR2: MNHNS, SASEGT. Here the CDR3 DNA reads TGTGCCAGCAAACCGTTACAGGGCACCGAAGCTTTCTTT. This sequence encodes CASKPLQGTEAFF.

V usage is TRBV19 and J usage is TRBJ1-5; no firm D call. The ends were cut back, 7 bases at V and 3 bases at J, with 7 bases in the middle. This CDR3 has 12 amino acids. The germline CDR1 and CDR2 sequences are LNHDA and SQIVND (reference sequence). The CDR3 DNA is TGTGCCAGTACCAATGACAATCAGCCCCAGCATTTT. Its protein is CASTNDNQPQHF.

In its sample, this clonotype was seen a few times. This chain links TRBV7-2 with TRBJ2-2; TRBD1 aligns across 8 bases. The CDR3 consists of 14 residues. Germline CDR1 SGHTA, CDR2 FQGNSA. After removal of 3 bases from V and 6 bases from J, the junction contained 3 bases not matched to a gene. The CDR3 reads CASSFAGGPGELFF. CDR3 DNA sequence: TGTGCCAGCAGCTTTGCAGGGGGCCCCGGGGAGCTGTTTTTT.

This rearrangement joins TRBV19 to TRBJ1-5; no firm D call. CDR3 length: 14 amino acids. Trimming took 6 bases from V and 4 from J, leaving 13 bases between them. Germline-derived CDR1 and CDR2 are LNHDA and SQIVND (reference sequence). In DNA, the CDR3 is TGTGCCAGTAGCCCTGACTGGGGTAATCAGCCCCAGCATTTT. Encoded protein: CASSPDWGNQPQHF.

This chain links TRBV18 with TRBJ1-1, with TRBD1 identical over 9 bases. The CDR3 extends over 13 amino acids. Trimming took 3 bases from V and 7 from J; bases not matched to a gene: 3. Per the germline V gene, CDR1 is KGHSH and CDR2 is LQKENI. The CDR3 nucleotides are TGTGCCAGCTCACCCGGGACAGGGAATGAAGCTTTCTTT. Residues: CASSPGTGNEAFF.

The rearrangement uses TRBV7-2 and TRBJ2-5, with D perhaps TRBD2 (7 bases). V lost 1 base and J 1 base, leaving 13 bases between the germline ends. The CDR3 length is 16 residues. The germline gives CDR1 SGHTA, CDR2 FQGNSA. CDR3 DNA sequence: TGTGCCAGCAGCTTAGTGGGGGGGGGGCTCCAAGAGACCCAGTACTTC. Protein sequence: CASSLVGGGLQETQYF.

The chain joins TRBV7-6 to TRBJ2-1; 7 bases agree with TRBD2. With 5 bases clipped from V and 1 base from J, the junction kept 11 bases outside the gene matches. The CDR3 spans 17 residues. Germline loops: CDR1 SGHVS, CDR2 FNYEAQ. The CDR3: CASSPQRGGSSYNEQFF. CDR3 nucleotides: TGTGCCAGCAGCCCCCAGCGGGGCGGGAGTTCCTACAATGAGCAGTTCTTC.

This clonotype has just a few counts. This chain uses TRBV7-6 with TRBJ2-6; 8 bases are a match to TRBD1. With V trimmed by 1 base and J by 3 bases, 8 bases remained unmatched. Germline lookup yields CDR1 SGHVS and CDR2 FNYEAQ. The length of the CDR3 is 18 residues. The CDR3 nucleotides read TGTGCCAGCAGCTTAGGCCCCGACAGGGGAATTGGGGCCAACGTCCTGACTTTC. Its protein product is CASSLGPDRGIGANVLTF.

The chain recombines TRBV4-2 with TRBJ2-7, with 15 bases that match TRBD2. The CDR3 covers 16 residues. V was clipped by 3 bases and J by 3 bases; unmatched bases: 3. CDR1 and CDR2 (germline): LGHNA, YNFKEQ. CDR3 sequence reads: CASSQAGLAGGYEQYF. In nucleotides, the CDR3 is TGTGCCAGCAGCCAGGCGGGACTAGCGGGGGGCTACGAGCAGTACTTC.

This sequence joins TRBV20-1 and TRBJ1-3; a possible D gene is TRBD1 (5 bases). The CDR3 is made up of 15 amino acids. Looked up from germline, CDR1 is DFQATT and CDR2 is SNEGSKA (reference sequence). Trimming left V 0 bases short and J 1 base short, with 10 bases between. In DNA form, the CDR3 reads TGCAGTGCTAGAGATGGAGCAGGGTCTGGAAACACCATATATTTT. Translation: CSARDGAGSGNTIYF.

To note about this clonotype: It may be a read error: a sequence one base away is much more abundant. The rearrangement links TRBV7-8 to TRBJ1-1, with a weak D call TRBD1 (6 bases). This CDR3 has 16 amino acids. Trimming removed 5 bases at V and 0 bases at J, with 16 bases between. Germline CDR1 reads SGHVS; CDR2 reads FQNEAQ. DNA for the CDR3: TGTGCCAGCAGCCCAAGACAGGTGATTATGAACACTGAAGCTTTCTTT. Amino acid sequence: CASSPRQVIMNTEAFF.

This clonotype was counted a few times. The chain links TRBV15 to TRBJ1-4; D not certain. There are 14 residues in the CDR3. CDR1 and CDR2 (germline): LNHNV, YYDKDF (reference sequence). Trimming took 0 bases from V and 7 from J, leaving 9 bases between them. The CDR3 DNA sequence: TGTGCCACCAGCAGAGAGGTGGAGGTTGAAAAACTGTTTTTT. Translation: CATSREVEVEKLFF.